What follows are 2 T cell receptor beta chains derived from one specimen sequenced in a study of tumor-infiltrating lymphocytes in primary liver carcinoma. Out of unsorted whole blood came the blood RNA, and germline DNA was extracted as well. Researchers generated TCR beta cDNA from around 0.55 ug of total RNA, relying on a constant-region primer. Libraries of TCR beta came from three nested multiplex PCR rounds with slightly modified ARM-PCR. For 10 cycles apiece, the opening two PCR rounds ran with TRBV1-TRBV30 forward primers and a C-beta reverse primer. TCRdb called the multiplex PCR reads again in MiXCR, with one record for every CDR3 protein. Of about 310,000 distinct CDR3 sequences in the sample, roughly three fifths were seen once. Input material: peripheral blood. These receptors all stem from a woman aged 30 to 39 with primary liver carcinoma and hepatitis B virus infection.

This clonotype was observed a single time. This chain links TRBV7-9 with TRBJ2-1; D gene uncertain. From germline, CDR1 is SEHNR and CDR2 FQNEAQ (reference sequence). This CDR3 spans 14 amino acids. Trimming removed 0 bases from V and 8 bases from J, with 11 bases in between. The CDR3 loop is CASSLASRSYEQFF. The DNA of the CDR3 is TGTGCCAGCAGCTTAGCGTCTCGGTCCTATGAGCAGTTCTTC.

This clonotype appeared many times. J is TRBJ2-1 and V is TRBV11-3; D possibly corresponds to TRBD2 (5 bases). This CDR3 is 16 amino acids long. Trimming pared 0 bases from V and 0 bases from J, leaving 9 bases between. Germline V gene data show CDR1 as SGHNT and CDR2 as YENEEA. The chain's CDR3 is CASSLDQAGSYNEQFF. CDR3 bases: TGTGCCAGCAGCTTAGATCAGGCGGGCTCCTACAATGAGCAGTTCTTC.